This TCR beta chain emerged from a study of CD8 T cells in Susac syndrome. The CDR3 covers 15 residues. Germline V lookup: CDR1 SGHNT, CDR2 YYREEE (reference sequence). Deletions cut 4 bases from V and 4 bases from J, with 14 bases between. Peripheral blood CD8+ and CD4+ T cells were profiled by TCR beta sequencing. RNA in amounts of roughly 0.5 to 1 ug was reverse transcribed with random hexamers. By means of immunoSEQ multiplex PCR, TCR beta CDR3 spanning 54 Vbeta and 13 Jbeta underwent amplification. TCRdb ran MiXCR on the immunoSEQ multiplex PCR reads and lists one entry per CDR3 protein. The sample shows over 300,000 distinct CDR3 sequences, 90% to 95% of them seen only once.

The sequenced sample consisted of CD4+ T cells from PBMCs. The clonotype was recovered from a human donor with multiple sclerosis. The chain combines TRBV5-4 with TRBJ2-2, with a possible D match to TRBD1 (5 bases). CDR3 loop: CASSPDSQLTGELFF. In DNA, the CDR3 is TGTGCCAGCAGCCCCGACAGTCAGCTCACCGGGGAGCTGTTTTTT.